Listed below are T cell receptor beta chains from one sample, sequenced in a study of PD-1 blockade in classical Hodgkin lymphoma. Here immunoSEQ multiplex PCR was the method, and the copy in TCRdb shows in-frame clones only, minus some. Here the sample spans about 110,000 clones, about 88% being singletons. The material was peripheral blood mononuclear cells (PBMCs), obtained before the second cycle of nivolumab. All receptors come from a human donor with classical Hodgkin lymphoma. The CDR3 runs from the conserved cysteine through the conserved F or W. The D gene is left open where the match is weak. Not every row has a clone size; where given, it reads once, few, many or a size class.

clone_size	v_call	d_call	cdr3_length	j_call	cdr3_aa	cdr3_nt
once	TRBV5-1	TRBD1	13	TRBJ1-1	CASSLGPGQWAFF	TGCGCCAGCAGCTTAGGTCCGGGACAGTGGGCTTTCTTT
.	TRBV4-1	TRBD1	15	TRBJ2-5	CASSQERTGGETQYF	TGCGCCAGCAGCCAAGAGAGGACAGGGGGAGAGACCCAGTACTTC
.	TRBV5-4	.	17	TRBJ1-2	CASSTRKTGTFNYGYTF	TGTGCCAGCAGCACAAGAAAGACTGGGACCTTCAACTATGGCTACACCTTC
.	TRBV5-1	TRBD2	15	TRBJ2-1	CASILAGGSYNEQFF	TGCGCCAGCATTTTAGCGGGAGGCTCCTACAATGAGCAGTTCTTC
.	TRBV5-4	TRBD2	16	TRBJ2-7	CASSLEGTSGDYEQYF	TGTGCCAGCAGCTTGGAAGGGACTAGCGGAGACTACGAGCAGTACTTC
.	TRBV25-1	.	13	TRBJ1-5	CASSDQGYQPQHF	TGTGCCAGCAGTGACCAGGGGTATCAGCCCCAGCATTTT
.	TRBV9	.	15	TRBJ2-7	CASSVDDRFPYEQYF	TGTGCCAGCAGCGTAGATGATCGCTTCCCCTACGAGCAGTACTTC
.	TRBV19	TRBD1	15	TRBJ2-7	CASSLKPTGVYEQYF	TGTGCCAGTAGTTTAAAGCCGACAGGGGTCTACGAGCAGTACTTC
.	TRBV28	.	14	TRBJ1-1	CASSLHGDGTEAFF	TGTGCCAGCAGTTTGCATGGGGATGGGACTGAAGCTTTCTTT
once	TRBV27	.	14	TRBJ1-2	CASSQSRGDYGYTF	TGTGCCAGCAGTCAGTCCCGAGGGGATTATGGCTACACCTTC
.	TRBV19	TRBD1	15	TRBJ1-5	CASSEGARGNQPQHF	TGTGCCAGTAGCGAGGGGGCTCGGGGCAATCAGCCCCAGCATTTT
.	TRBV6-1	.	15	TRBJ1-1	CASRKSRDINTEAFF	TGTGCCAGCAGGAAGTCCCGGGACATCAACACTGAAGCTTTCTTT
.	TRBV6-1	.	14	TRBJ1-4	CASKLRGGNEKLFF	TGTGCCAGCAAACTTCGGGGGGGTAATGAAAAACTGTTTTTT
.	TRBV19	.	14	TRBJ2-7	CASSIDHRAYEQYF	TGTGCCAGTAGTATAGATCACAGGGCCTACGAGCAGTACTTC
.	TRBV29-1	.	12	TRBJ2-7	CSVLTDTYEQYF	TGCAGCGTTTTGACCGACACCTACGAGCAGTACTTC
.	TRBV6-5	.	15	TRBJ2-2	CASSYGREDTGELFF	TGTGCCAGCAGTTACGGGAGAGAAGACACCGGGGAGCTGTTTTTT
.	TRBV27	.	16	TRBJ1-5	CASSFWARKSNQPQHF	TGTGCCAGCAGTTTCTGGGCCAGGAAGAGCAATCAGCCCCAGCATTTT
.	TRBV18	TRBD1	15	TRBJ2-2	CASSPGQGHTGELFF	TGTGCCAGCTCACCGGGACAGGGTCACACCGGGGAGCTGTTTTTT
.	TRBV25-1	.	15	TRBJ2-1	CASSRGVVLRNEQFF	TGTGCCAGCTCCCGAGGGGTAGTACTGAGGAATGAGCAGTTCTTC
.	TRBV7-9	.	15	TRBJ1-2	CASSLAIQGNYGYTF	TGTGCCAGCAGCTTAGCCATACAGGGTAACTATGGCTACACCTTC
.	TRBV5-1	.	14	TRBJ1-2	CASTDGTGNYGYTF	TGCGCCAGCACAGACGGGACTGGGAACTATGGCTACACCTTC
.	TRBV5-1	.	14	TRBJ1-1	CASSLSSGRAEAFF	TGCGCCAGCAGCTTGAGTTCAGGGCGAGCTGAAGCTTTCTTT
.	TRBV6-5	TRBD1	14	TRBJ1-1	CASKTPTGGSKAFF	TGTGCCAGCAAAACCCCGACAGGGGGCTCCAAAGCTTTCTTT
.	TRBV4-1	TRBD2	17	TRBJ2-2	CASSQELAGGPTGELFF	TGCGCCAGCAGCCAAGAACTAGCGGGAGGGCCCACCGGGGAGCTGTTTTTT
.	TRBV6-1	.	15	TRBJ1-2	CASKTQGYEGGGYTF	TGTGCCAGCAAGACCCAGGGTTACGAAGGGGGTGGCTACACCTTC
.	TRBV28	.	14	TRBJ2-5	CASSSWGPQETQYF	TGTGCCAGCAGCTCCTGGGGGCCCCAAGAGACCCAGTACTTC
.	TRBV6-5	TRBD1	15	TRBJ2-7	CASSPRQGSFYEQYF	TGTGCCAGCAGTCCGCGACAGGGGAGTTTCTACGAGCAGTACTTC
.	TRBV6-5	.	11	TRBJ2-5	CASSYAGTQYF	TGTGCCAGCAGTTACGCCGGGACCCAGTACTTC
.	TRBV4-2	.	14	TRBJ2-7	CASSQDSGTDEQYF	TGTGCCAGCAGTCAAGATTCAGGGACGGACGAGCAGTACTTC
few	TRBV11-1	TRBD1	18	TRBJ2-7	CASSFRRQSGTGGDEQYF	TGTGCCAGCAGCTTTCGAAGACAGAGTGGAACAGGGGGCGACGAGCAGTACTTC
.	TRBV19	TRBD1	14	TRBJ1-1	CASRVDRRDTEAFF	TGTGCCAGTAGGGTGGACAGGAGGGACACTGAAGCTTTCTTT
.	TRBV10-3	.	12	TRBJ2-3	CAISESKDTQYF	TGTGCCATCAGTGAGTCAAAAGATACGCAGTATTTT
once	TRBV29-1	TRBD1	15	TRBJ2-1	CSANPWDRVINEQFF	TGCAGCGCCAACCCGTGGGACAGGGTCATCAATGAGCAGTTCTTC
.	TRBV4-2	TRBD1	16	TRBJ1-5	CASSQVFSRGLLPQHF	TGTGCCAGCAGCCAAGTTTTCAGCAGGGGGCTATTGCCCCAGCATTTT
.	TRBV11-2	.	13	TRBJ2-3	CASSLDRADTQYF	TGTGCCAGCAGTTTGGACAGAGCAGATACGCAGTATTTT
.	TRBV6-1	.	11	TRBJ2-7	CASKLVYEQYF	TGTGCCAGCAAGCTGGTTTACGAGCAGTACTTC
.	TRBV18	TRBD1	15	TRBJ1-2	CASSTIGTGMQGYTF	TGTGCCAGCTCAACAATAGGGACAGGGATGCAGGGCTACACCTTC
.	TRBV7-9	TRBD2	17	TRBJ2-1	CASSSISLAGTNNEQFF	TGTGCCAGCAGCTCCATTAGCCTAGCGGGAACGAACAATGAGCAGTTCTTC
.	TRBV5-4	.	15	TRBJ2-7	CASSREGVSSREQYF	TGTGCCAGCAGCCGTGAAGGGGTATCATCCCGGGAGCAGTACTTC
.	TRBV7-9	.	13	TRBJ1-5	CASNINSNQPQHF	TGTGCCAGCAACATTAATAGCAATCAGCCCCAGCATTTT
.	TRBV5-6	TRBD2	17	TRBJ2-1	CASSPPGGRAKYNEQFF	TGTGCCAGCAGCCCCCCTGGTGGGAGGGCCAAATACAATGAGCAGTTCTTC
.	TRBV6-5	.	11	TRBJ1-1	CASSLGTEAFF	TGTGCCAGCAGCTTGGGGACTGAAGCTTTCTTT
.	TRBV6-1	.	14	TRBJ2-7	CASSVTGTSYEQYF	TGTGCCAGCAGTGTAACAGGGACCTCCTACGAGCAGTACTTC
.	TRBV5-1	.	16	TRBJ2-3	CASSLVGGASTDTQYF	TGCGCCAGCAGCTTGGTAGGGGGTGCTAGCACAGATACGCAGTATTTT
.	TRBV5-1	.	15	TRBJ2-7	CASSLDPWTVYEQYF	TGCGCCAGCAGCTTGGACCCTTGGACAGTCTACGAGCAGTACTTC
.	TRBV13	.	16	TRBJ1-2	CASTSGRGASNYGYTF	TGTGCCAGCACCTCCGGCCGGGGAGCTTCTAACTATGGCTACACCTTC
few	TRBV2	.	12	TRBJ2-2	CASSPSARELFF	TGTGCCAGCAGTCCGAGCGCCAGGGAGCTGTTTTTT
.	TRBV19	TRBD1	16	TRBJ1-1	CASSLSRGQGLAEAFF	TGTGCCAGTAGTCTCTCGAGGGGACAGGGGCTCGCTGAAGCTTTCTTT
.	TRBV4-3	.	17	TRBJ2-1	CASSQAPQRALYNEQFF	TGCGCCAGCAGCCAAGCCCCTCAGCGGGCTCTCTACAATGAGCAGTTCTTC
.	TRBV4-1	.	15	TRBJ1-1	CASSQDHGENTEAFF	TGCGCCAGCAGCCAAGATCACGGAGAGAACACTGAAGCTTTCTTT
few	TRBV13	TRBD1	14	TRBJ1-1	CASSTNRGNTEAFF	TGTGCCAGCAGCACCAACAGGGGGAACACTGAAGCTTTCTTT
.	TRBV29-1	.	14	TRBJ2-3	CSVAGAANTDTQYF	TGCAGCGTTGCTGGGGCAGCAAACACAGATACGCAGTATTTT
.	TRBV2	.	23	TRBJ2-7	CASSFIRTPIEPSIRGQSYEQYF	TGTGCCAGCAGTTTCATACGAACCCCTATCGAACCTTCGATTCGGGGACAATCCTACGAGCAGTACTTC
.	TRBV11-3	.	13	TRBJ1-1	CASSPREGVEAFF	TGTGCCAGCAGCCCCCGGGAGGGGGTGGAAGCTTTCTTT
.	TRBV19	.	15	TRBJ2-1	CASSISLASYNEQFF	TGTGCCAGTAGTATAAGTCTAGCTTCCTACAATGAGCAGTTCTTC
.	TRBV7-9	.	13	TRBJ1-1	CASSSSVGVEAFF	TGTGCCAGCAGCTCCTCAGTAGGGGTTGAAGCTTTCTTT